This T cell receptor (beta chain) was captured in a study of blood T cell repertoires in COVID-19. Looking at the study overall: Sites across the United States, Italy and Spain contributed samples from acute and convalescent COVID-19. Nucleic acid was either cDNA or gDNA, and it came from T cells, B-cell-depleted T cells, or PBMCs.

Across about two dozen US areas, participants ranged in age from roughly 18 to 95 years. In the original workflow: Nucleated cell number was recorded as an estimate derived from reference gene primer amplification. Sequencing used immunoSEQ multiplex PCR; TCRdb keeps in-frame clones, though not all of them. V, J and clone size are taken as reported in that table, and D and trimming were inferred from the DNA itself. The sample includes approximately 100,000 clones, 65% to 90% of them seen just once. Trimming removed 3 bases from V and 4 bases from J, with 5 bases in between. The CDR3 length is 12 residues. Germline V gene lookup returns CDR1 LGHDT and CDR2 YNNKEL (reference sequence).

Sequencing input: PBMCs or T cells enriched from blood (not recorded which). The genes are TRBV3-1 (or the pseudogene TRBV3-2) and TRBJ2-3, with D unresolved. This sequence originates from a woman aged 50 to 60 who had recovered from COVID-19. In DNA, the CDR3 is TGTGCCAGCAGCCACTTGTCAGATACGCAGTATTTT. It translates to CASSHLSDTQYF.